The T cell receptor beta chain under discussion was sequenced for a study of blood T cell repertoires in COVID-19. In the study overall: Collection of acute and convalescent COVID-19 samples took place in the United States, Italy and Spain. PBMCs, B-cell-depleted T cells, or T cells were the source of the cDNA or gDNA that made up the material.

Source study methods: Nucleated cell number was recorded as an estimate derived from reference gene primer amplification. Produced via immunoSEQ multiplex PCR; TCRdb's table is partial and in-frame only. That table furnishes V, J and clone size, whereas the DNA furnished D and trimming. Among 470,000 or so clones listed, 80% to 90% were seen once. Material for sequencing was peripheral blood. The sequence was obtained from a human donor in a cohort sampled during active COVID-19.

The CDR3 DNA reads as TGTGCCAGCAGTTATTTATATGAGCAGTTCTTC. This gives the protein CASSYLYEQFF. This chain joins TRBV12-3 or TRBV12-4 and TRBJ2-1, with unresolved D. CDR3 length: 11 residues. Between the trimmed V and J ends, which lost 4 bases and 8 bases, there was a span of 6 bases.